A selection of T cell receptor beta chains follows, all from one sample in a study of vaccination and CD4 T cells after COVID-19. Their antigens remain unidentified. TCRdb ran MiXCR on the PCR reads and lists one entry per CDR3 protein. The sample holds 5,700 or so distinct CDR3 sequences; 34% are singletons and the top ten take about a third. The sequenced sample was CD4+ T cells from blood, cultured in vitro, obtained after SARS-CoV-2 vaccination. Receptors originate from a human donor who had recovered from COVID-19. Both conserved end residues are part of each CDR3. A D gene is named only where the DNA matches it firmly. The size entry is marked missing in some rows and otherwise reads once, few, many or a size class.

TRBJ2-3,TRBD2,few,TRBV11-3,TGTGCCAGCAGCTTAGATAGGGGACTAGCGGGTACAGATACGCAGTATTTT,CASSLDRGLAGTDTQYF
TRBJ2-3,.,.,TRBV9,TGTGCCAGCAGCGCCCGGGACCCCGGTGGAGATACGCAGTATTTT,CASSARDPGGDTQYF
TRBJ2-3,.,few,TRBV7-8,TGTGCCAGCAGCCCGTTCTCAACGACAGGTACTAGCACAGATACGCAGTATTTT,CASSPFSTTGTSTDTQYF
TRBJ1-5,.,few,TRBV2,TGTGCCAGCACCCGAATATCCGGGGGAAATCAGCCCCAGCATTTT,CASTRISGGNQPQHF
TRBJ1-1,.,few,TRBV6-1,TGTGCCAGCAGGGGCGGGAGGAACACTGAAGCTTTCTTT,CASRGGRNTEAFF
TRBJ1-2,TRBD1,medium-sized,TRBV20-1,TGCAGTGCTAGGGGGACAGCTAACTATGGCTACACCTTC,CSARGTANYGYTF
TRBJ2-7,.,.,TRBV5-4,TGTGCCAGCAGCTTGTGGAGCTCCTACGAGCAGTACTTC,CASSLWSSYEQYF
TRBJ1-2,.,.,TRBV28,TGTGCCAGCAGTCAATCCGGAGCCGAATCTCTCTATGGCTACACCTTC,CASSQSGAESLYGYTF
TRBJ1-5,.,.,TRBV19,TGTGCCAGTAGTAAACTCGAGGGACATATAAGCAATCAGCCCCAGCATTTT,CASSKLEGHISNQPQHF
TRBJ1-6,.,.,TRBV7-2,TGTGCCAGCAGCTTACCGGGGGGCCTCTCCTATAATTCACCCCTCCACTTT,CASSLPGGLSYNSPLHF